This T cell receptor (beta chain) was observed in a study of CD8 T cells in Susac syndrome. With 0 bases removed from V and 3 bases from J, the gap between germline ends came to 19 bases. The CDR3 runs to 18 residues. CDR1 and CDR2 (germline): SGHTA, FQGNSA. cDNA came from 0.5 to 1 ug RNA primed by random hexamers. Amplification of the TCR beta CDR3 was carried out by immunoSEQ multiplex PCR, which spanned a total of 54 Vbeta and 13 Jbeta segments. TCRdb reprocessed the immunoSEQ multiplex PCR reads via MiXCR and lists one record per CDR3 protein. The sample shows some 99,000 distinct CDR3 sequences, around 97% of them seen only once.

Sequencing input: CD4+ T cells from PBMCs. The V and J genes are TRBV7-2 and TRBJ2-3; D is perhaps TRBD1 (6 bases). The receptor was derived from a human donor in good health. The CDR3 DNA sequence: TGTGCCAGCAGCTTAGCCCCTCCACAGGGTCTAGATACAGATACGCAGTATTTT. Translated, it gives CASSLAPPQGLDTDTQYF.